Presented here are 8 T cell receptor beta chains from one specimen sequenced in a study of T cells in women clearing cervical HPV infection. Produced via immunoSEQ multiplex PCR; TCRdb's table is partial and in-frame only. Its table lists approximately 30,000 clones. Sequencing was performed on blood buffy coat. These receptor sequences come from a woman aged 18 to 69 with a cervical HPV16 infection that either progressed to CIN3+ or cleared (not recorded which).

As concerns this clone: The CDR3 end falls 3 residues outside the read, so it is completed with the germline J gene. V gene TRBV2 combines with J gene TRBJ1-5; D is unclear. V was pared by 6 bases and J by 0 bases, with 9 bases between. Germline V gives CDR1 SNHLY, CDR2 FYNNEI. This CDR3 has 14 residues. The DNA read from the CDR3 is TGTGCCAGCAGGGCCGGACTTAGCAATCAGCCC. Residues: CASRAGLSNQP. The CDR3 in full is CASRAGLSNQPQHF. The complete variable domain, with remaining parts taken from reference TRBV2 and TRBJ1-5, reads EPEVTQTPSHQVTQMGQEVILRCVPISNHLYFYWYRQILGQKVEFLVSFYNNEISEKSEIFDDQFSVERPDGSNFTLKIRSTKLEDSAMYFCASRAGLSNQPQHFGDGTRLSIL.

To note about this clone: The CDR3 end lies 3 residues beyond the end of the read and is filled in from the germline J gene. This chain joins TRBV19 and TRBJ2-2, with D possibly being TRBD1 (5 bases). CDR3 length equals 15 residues. Germline V CDR1 and CDR2: LNHDA, SQIVND (reference sequence). The sequenced part of the CDR3 DNA is TGTGCCAGTAGTATGGATACAGGATATAATGAAAAG. Protein sequence: CASSMDTGYNEK. From start to end, the CDR3 is CASSMDTGYNEKLFF.

Remarks on this clone: The missing CDR3 end, 3 residues past where the read stops, is filled in from the germline J gene. The chain employs TRBV5-4 and TRBJ2-3; D call uncertain. This CDR3 contains 12 residues. Trimming stripped 4 bases from V and 2 bases from J, with 5 bases between. Looked up from germline, CDR1 is SGHNT and CDR2 is YYREEE (reference sequence). CDR3 DNA, as far as it was read: TGTGCCAGCAGCCTATCCACAGATACG. Translated, it gives CASSLSTDT. The complete CDR3 reads CASSLSTDTQYF.

As concerns this clone: The read ends 3 residues shy of where the CDR3 ends; the end is completed using the germline J gene. J is TRBJ1-2 and V is TRBV2; D is possibly TRBD1 (5 bases). CDR1 and CDR2 (germline): SNHLY, FYNNEI. The CDR3 consists of 16 residues. CDR3 bases read: TGTGCCAGCAGTGAAGAATGGGGGGGAAGCTCCTACGAC. It translates to CASSEEWGGSSYD. The whole CDR3 protein reads CASSEEWGGSSYDYTF.

Worth noting for this clone: The CDR3 end is not reached by the read, which stops 3 residues before it; the germline J gene fills it in. This chain uses TRBV7-2 with TRBJ2-7; 8 bases line up with TRBD2. The CDR3 has 14 residues. V gave up 2 bases and J gave up 4 bases; unmatched junction bases: 4. CDR1 is SGHTA and CDR2 is FQGNSA in the germline V gene. The DNA read from the CDR3 is TGTGCCAGCAGCTTATACAGCGGGGGTTACGAG. Residues: CASSLYSGGYE. The whole CDR3 protein reads CASSLYSGGYEQYF. Complete variable domain (other parts from reference TRBV7-2 and TRBJ2-7): GAGVSQSPSNKVTEKGKDVELRCDPISGHTALYWYRQSLGQGLEFLIYFQGNSAPDKSGLPSDRFSAERTGGSVSTLTIQRTQQEDSAVYLCASSLYSGGYEQYFGPGTRLTVT.

Concerning this clone itself: The CDR3 end lies 3 residues beyond the end of the read and is filled in from the germline J gene. V gene TRBV7-9 combines with J gene TRBJ2-1; 10 bases are a match to TRBD1. Trimming took 6 bases from V and 7 from J; bases not matched to a gene: 6. Per germline, CDR1 SEHNR and CDR2 FQNEAQ (reference sequence). The CDR3 is made up of 14 amino acids. CDR3 sequence: CASRRQGARNEQFF. Partial CDR3 DNA: TGTGCCAGCAGAAGACAGGGGGCGAGGAATGAG.

Worth noting for this clone: The read ends 3 residues before the CDR3 terminus; that terminus is restored from the germline J gene. This chain links TRBV20-1 with TRBJ2-5, with D possibly TRBD2 on 7 matching bases. Trimming cost V 3 bases and J 5 bases, with 13 bases left between them. Germline V gene data show CDR1 as DFQATT and CDR2 as SNEGSKA (reference sequence). The CDR3 totals 13 residues. Here the CDR3 reads CSASRGAYETQYF. CDR3 bases read: TGCAGTGCTAGCCGGGGGGCCTATGAGACC.

A remark on this clone: The CDR3 end is not reached by the read, which stops 3 residues before it; the germline J gene fills it in. The chain employs TRBV9 and TRBJ2-2, with TRBD2 identical over 7 bases. There are 16 residues in the CDR3. Trimming cost V 2 bases and J 5 bases; bases outside gene matches: 9. Germline lookup yields CDR1 SGDLS and CDR2 YYNGEE. The CDR3 bases that were read are TGTGCCAGCAGCGTGGGAAGCGGGGCCGAGACCGGGGAG. Its protein product is CASSVGSGAETGE. The entire CDR3 sequence reads CASSVGSGAETGELFF.